A selection of T cell receptor beta chains follows, all from one sample in a study of OX40 agonist ivuxolimab in advanced cancers. Method: immunoSEQ multiplex PCR; TCRdb's copy keeps in-frame clones and lacks some. This sample has around 69,000 clones; roughly 88% occur once, and the top ten carry approximately 2.6%. The sequences come from CD4+ or CD8+ T cells sorted from blood, collected in a trial of the OX40 agonist ivuxolimab. The receptor set was obtained from an adult with an advanced solid tumor such as melanoma, head and neck, liver or kidney cancer. Both conserved end residues are part of each CDR3. Fields, in order: J gene, clone size, D gene, V gene, CDR3 protein, CDR3 DNA. D genes are given only for firm matches. Rows give clone size only sometimes, using once, few, many, or a class for an expanded clone.

J gene: TRBJ1-5
clone size: NA
D gene: NA
V gene: TRBV7-9
CDR3 protein: CASSLSLGNQPQHF
CDR3 DNA: TGTGCCAGCAGCTTATCCTTGGGAAATCAGCCCCAGCATTTT

J gene: TRBJ2-2
clone size: NA
D gene: TRBD2
V gene: TRBV29-1
CDR3 protein: CSVEGGTSPTGELFF
CDR3 DNA: TGCAGCGTTGAAGGGGGGACTAGCCCCACCGGGGAGCTGTTTTTT

J gene: TRBJ1-5
clone size: few
D gene: TRBD1
V gene: TRBV5-1
CDR3 protein: CASSWTGDQPQHF
CDR3 DNA: TGCGCCAGCAGCTGGACAGGGGACCAGCCCCAGCATTTT

J gene: TRBJ2-3
clone size: NA
D gene: NA
V gene: TRBV19
CDR3 protein: CASSIAASTDTQYF
CDR3 DNA: TGTGCCAGTAGTATAGCGGCGAGCACAGATACGCAGTATTTT

J gene: TRBJ2-7
clone size: NA
D gene: TRBD1
V gene: TRBV27
CDR3 protein: CASSLGTGAYEQYF
CDR3 DNA: TGTGCCAGCAGTTTGGGGACAGGGGCCTACGAGCAGTACTTC

J gene: TRBJ2-6
clone size: NA
D gene: NA
V gene: TRBV10-3
CDR3 protein: CAISEELSSGANVLTF
CDR3 DNA: TGTGCCATCAGTGAGGAGCTGTCCTCTGGGGCCAACGTCCTGACTTTC

J gene: TRBJ2-7
clone size: NA
D gene: NA
V gene: TRBV7-9
CDR3 protein: CASSNRQVGMSYEQYF
CDR3 DNA: TGTGCCAGCAGCAACAGACAGGTGGGGATGTCGTACGAGCAGTACTTC

J gene: TRBJ2-5
clone size: NA
D gene: NA
V gene: TRBV2
CDR3 protein: CASSDRARETQYF
CDR3 DNA: TGTGCCAGCAGTGACAGGGCTCGAGAGACCCAGTACTTC

J gene: TRBJ2-3
clone size: NA
D gene: NA
V gene: TRBV5-8
CDR3 protein: CASSFLYPDTQYF
CDR3 DNA: TGTGCCAGCAGCTTTCTATACCCAGATACGCAGTATTTT

J gene: TRBJ1-5
clone size: NA
D gene: NA
V gene: TRBV11-1
CDR3 protein: CASSLDSGSNQPQHF
CDR3 DNA: TGTGCCAGCAGCCTGGACAGTGGTAGCAATCAGCCCCAGCATTTT

J gene: TRBJ2-2
clone size: NA
D gene: NA
V gene: TRBV7-3
CDR3 protein: CASSLRASPTGELFF
CDR3 DNA: TGTGCCAGCAGCTTAAGGGCTAGCCCTACCGGGGAGCTGTTTTTT

J gene: TRBJ1-1
clone size: NA
D gene: NA
V gene: TRBV5-4
CDR3 protein: CASSRSWATNTEAFF
CDR3 DNA: TGTGCCAGCAGCCGCTCGTGGGCTACGAACACTGAAGCTTTCTTT

J gene: TRBJ2-1
clone size: once
D gene: NA
V gene: TRBV19
CDR3 protein: CASSIATGFRVNEQFF
CDR3 DNA: TGTGCCAGTAGTATAGCTACAGGGTTTAGGGTCAATGAGCAGTTCTTC

J gene: TRBJ1-5
clone size: NA
D gene: NA
V gene: TRBV28
CDR3 protein: CASSPTSQPQHF
CDR3 DNA: TGTGCCAGCAGTCCAACTAGTCAGCCCCAGCATTTT

J gene: TRBJ2-5
clone size: NA
D gene: TRBD1
V gene: TRBV7-3
CDR3 protein: CASSSGQGGETQYF
CDR3 DNA: TGTGCCAGCAGCTCTGGACAGGGGGGAGAGACCCAGTACTTC

J gene: TRBJ2-3
clone size: NA
D gene: NA
V gene: TRBV5-1
CDR3 protein: CASSVDITDTQYF
CDR3 DNA: TGCGCCAGCAGCGTGGACATCACAGATACGCAGTATTTT

J gene: TRBJ1-3
clone size: NA
D gene: NA
V gene: TRBV18
CDR3 protein: CASSPRGPVSGNTIYF
CDR3 DNA: TGTGCCAGCTCCCCGAGGGGCCCCGTCTCTGGAAACACCATATATTTT

J gene: TRBJ2-1
clone size: NA
D gene: NA
V gene: TRBV10-1
CDR3 protein: CASSPGMAINEQFF
CDR3 DNA: TGCGCCAGCTCTCCCGGAATGGCGATCAATGAGCAGTTCTTC

J gene: TRBJ1-6
clone size: once
D gene: NA
V gene: TRBV9
CDR3 protein: CASSVDPITYNSPLHF
CDR3 DNA: TGTGCCAGCAGCGTAGATCCCATCACCTATAATTCACCCCTCCACTTT

J gene: TRBJ2-7
clone size: NA
D gene: NA
V gene: TRBV15
CDR3 protein: CATSRSGRTSYEQYF
CDR3 DNA: TGTGCCACCAGCAGATCGGGCCGGACTTCCTACGAGCAGTACTTC

J gene: TRBJ2-7
clone size: NA
D gene: NA
V gene: TRBV5-5
CDR3 protein: CASSLGSRASEQYF
CDR3 DNA: TGTGCCAGCAGCTTGGGCAGCCGAGCAAGCGAGCAGTACTTC

J gene: TRBJ2-7
clone size: NA
D gene: NA
V gene: TRBV9
CDR3 protein: CASGLEGGEQYF
CDR3 DNA: TGTGCCAGCGGGTTAGAAGGGGGCGAGCAGTACTTC

J gene: TRBJ1-5
clone size: NA
D gene: NA
V gene: TRBV6-6
CDR3 protein: CASSYSGRSNQPQHF
CDR3 DNA: TGTGCCAGCAGTTACTCGGGCCGGAGCAATCAGCCCCAGCATTTT

J gene: TRBJ1-1
clone size: few
D gene: NA
V gene: TRBV27
CDR3 protein: CASSPYGSYTEAFF
CDR3 DNA: TGTGCCAGCAGTCCATATGGGTCCTACACTGAAGCTTTCTTT

J gene: TRBJ1-3
clone size: NA
D gene: NA
V gene: TRBV4-1
CDR3 protein: CASSTVPGTGNTIYF
CDR3 DNA: TGCGCCAGCAGCACCGTCCCCGGGACTGGAAACACCATATATTTT